Given below is one T cell receptor (beta chain) in context. Germline CDR1 SGHRS, CDR2 YFSETQ. This CDR3 is 14 amino acids long. The V end lost 1 base, the J end lost 7 bases, and 9 bases lay between the germline ends. The data originate from a study of cytomegalovirus exposure and HLA in healthy donors. The study ran its PCR with 60 Vbeta and 13 Jbeta primers. This table comes from immunoSEQ multiplex PCR, and its TCRdb copy is limited to in-frame clones, with some not included. The sample lists under 200,000 clones; more than 70% were seen once. Sequences were obtained from PBMCs. The V call is TRBV5-1, the J call TRBJ1-6, with D unresolved. This receptor was taken from a woman in her 50s in good health and CMV-seropositive. As DNA, the CDR3 is TGCGCCAGCAGCTTGCAACTATTAAATTCACCCCTCCACTTT. Protein product: CASSLQLLNSPLHF.